This TCR beta chain was observed in a study of T cell responses to AZD1222 COVID-19 vaccine. The study's findings and limits: Seropositive AZD1222 recipients at baseline numbered only five to seven. Repertoires were sampled only after the peak T cell response. Spike-specific TCR breadth and depth rose after two AZD1222 doses.

A single count supports this clone. The antigen remains undetermined. Clones were sequenced by immunoSEQ multiplex PCR, and TCRdb holds only the in-frame ones, with some missing. The repertoire holds more than 70,000 clones, with approximately 91% as singletons. Second-dose recipients at about 4 or about 12 weeks were treated as one pooled group. This receptor was identified in an adult who received the AZD1222 COVID-19 vaccine. The sequencing used peripheral blood, collected 28 days after the second AZD1222 dose.

This chain's CDR3 is CASSEGNQPQHF. The CDR3 coding sequence is TGTGCCAGCAGTGAGGGTAATCAGCCCCAGCATTTT. The rearrangement uses TRBV6-1 and TRBJ1-5, with unresolved D. V lost 3 bases and J lost 4, with 4 bases in between. CDR3 size: 12 residues. The germline V gene encodes CDR1 MNHNS and CDR2 SASEGT.